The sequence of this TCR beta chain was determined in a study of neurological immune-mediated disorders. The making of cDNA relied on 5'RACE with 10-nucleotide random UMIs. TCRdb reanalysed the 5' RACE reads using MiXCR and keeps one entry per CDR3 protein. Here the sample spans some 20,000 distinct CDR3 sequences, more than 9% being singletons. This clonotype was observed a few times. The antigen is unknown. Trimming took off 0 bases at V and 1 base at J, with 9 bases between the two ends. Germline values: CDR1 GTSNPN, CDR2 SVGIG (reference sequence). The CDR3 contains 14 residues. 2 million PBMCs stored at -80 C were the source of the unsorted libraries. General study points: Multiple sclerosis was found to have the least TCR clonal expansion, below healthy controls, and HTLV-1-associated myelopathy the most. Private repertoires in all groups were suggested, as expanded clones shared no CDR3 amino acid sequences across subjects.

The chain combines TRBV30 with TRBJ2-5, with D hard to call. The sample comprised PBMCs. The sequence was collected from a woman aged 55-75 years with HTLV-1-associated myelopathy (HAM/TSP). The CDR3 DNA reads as TGTGCCTGGAGTGTAGGGCAGTTCCAAGAGACCCAGTACTTC. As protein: CAWSVGQFQETQYF.